These 15 T cell receptor beta chains came from one sample sequenced in a study of CD8+ T cells in alopecia areata. Reverse transcribed after extraction, RNA yielded cDNA as the sequencing template. The method was immunoSEQ multiplex PCR; TCRdb's version includes in-frame clones alone and lacks a portion of them. This table has 80,000 to 95,000 clones, roughly 40% appearing once. Regarding treatment: oral pan-JAK inhibitor, 5-10 mg twice daily. Sequencing was performed on CD8+ T cells sorted from blood, taken at week 24, from a patient treated with tofacitinib. These receptors came from a human donor with alopecia areata.

The genes are TRBV19 and TRBJ1-1; D unresolved. This CDR3 comprises 14 residues. V was pared by 5 bases and J by 1 base, with 11 bases between. Germline V gene lookup returns CDR1 LNHDA and CDR2 SQIVND (reference sequence). The CDR3 sequence is CASSPSSANTEAFF. The CDR3 DNA follows: TGTGCCAGTAGTCCTTCGTCAGCGAACACTGAAGCTTTCTTT.

There are a few counts of this clone. This sequence joins TRBV10-3 and TRBJ2-7, with D perhaps matching TRBD1 or TRBD2 (5 bases each). CDR1 and CDR2 (germline): ENHRY, SYGVKD. CDR3 length: 14 residues. V lost 6 bases and J lost 6, with 18 bases in between. The CDR3 spells CAIRLAGTLGEQYF. The CDR3 DNA reads TGTGCCATCAGACTCGCCGGGACCTTAGGCGAGCAGTACTTC.

The chain links TRBV7-9 to TRBJ2-7, with 8 bases that match TRBD2. The CDR3 is 14 amino acids. V shed 1 base, J shed 3 bases, and the junction held 2 bases outside the gene matches. From germline, CDR1 is SEHNR and CDR2 FQNEAQ (reference sequence). The CDR3 DNA is TGTGCCAGCAGCTTAGTGCTAGCGGGCTACGAGCAGTACTTC. This translates into CASSLVLAGYEQYF.

In its sample, this clone was seen a few times. This chain links TRBV5-1 with TRBJ1-2, with 8 bases lining up with TRBD1. The CDR3 runs 15 residues. From germline, CDR1 is SGHRS and CDR2 YFSETQ. V was clipped by 4 bases and J by 6 bases; unmatched bases: 11. The CDR3 loop reads CASSPGTGTSDGYTF. As DNA, the CDR3 is TGCGCCAGCAGCCCAGGGACAGGCACAAGTGATGGCTACACCTTC.

This clone has just a few counts. CDR3 sequence: CASSEGGIPDTQYF. The DNA for the CDR3 is TGTGCCAGCAGTGAAGGTGGGATCCCAGATACGCAGTATTTT. This chain joins TRBV6-1 and TRBJ2-3; D gene uncertain. The length of the CDR3 is 14 residues. Germline CDR1 is MNHNS and CDR2 is SASEGT. Deletions cut 1 base from V and 4 bases from J, with 9 bases between.

This clone was recorded a few times. The rearrangement joins TRBV27 to TRBJ2-3, with 13 bases lining up with TRBD2. Germline CDR1 and CDR2: MNHEY and SMNVEV (reference sequence). V shed 4 bases and J 1 base; nucleotides not matched to a gene: 5. The CDR3 consists of 17 residues. The CDR3 is CASSWTSGRGRTDTQYF. CDR3 sequence (DNA): TGTGCCAGCAGTTGGACTAGCGGGAGAGGGCGCACAGATACGCAGTATTTT.

This clone was observed a few times. The genes are TRBV7-9 and TRBJ2-1, with D perhaps TRBD1 (5 bases). The germline CDR1 and CDR2 sequences are SEHNR and FQNEAQ (reference sequence). V was trimmed by 2 bases and J by 0 bases, leaving 17 bases between them. This CDR3 is built from 18 residues. The CDR3 here is CASSLSSPRGSSYNEQFF. The CDR3 DNA reads TGTGCCAGCAGCTTAAGTTCGCCTAGGGGAAGCTCCTACAATGAGCAGTTCTTC.

The chain is built from TRBV29-1 and TRBJ2-5; maybe TRBD2 (6 bases). V was shortened by 5 bases and J by 4 bases, with 32 bases between the two germline ends. There are 19 residues in the CDR3. Germline loops: CDR1 SQVTM, CDR2 ANQGSEA. In nucleotides, the CDR3 is TGCAGCGTTCATCCTAGCGTGGCATGGATGGGTCAGATCGGAGAGACCCAGTACTTC. The encoded protein is CSVHPSVAWMGQIGETQYF.

The V and J genes are TRBV19 and TRBJ2-3, with D hard to call. V lost 0 bases to trimming and J lost 2 bases, with 12 bases between them. This CDR3 region has 16 residues. CDR1 and CDR2 (germline): LNHDA, SQIVND (reference sequence). The CDR3 DNA is TGTGCCAGTAGTATAGAGAGACTGCCTACCACAGATACGCAGTATTTT. Its translation is CASSIERLPTTDTQYF.

The V and J genes are TRBV27 and TRBJ2-2, with a tentative D call TRBD2 (5 bases). Germline V gene data show CDR1 as MNHEY and CDR2 as SMNVEV (reference sequence). The V end lost 3 bases, the J end lost 6 bases, and 8 bases lay between the germline ends. The CDR3 covers 13 residues. CDR3 amino acids: CASSLRGPGELFF. The CDR3 DNA is TGTGCCAGCAGTTTGAGAGGGCCCGGGGAGCTGTTTTTT.

The chain employs TRBV2 and TRBJ2-1; D tentatively reads TRBD1 or TRBD2 (5 bases each). V was clipped by 6 bases and J by 8 bases, with 14 bases between them. The CDR3 consists of 13 residues. In germline, CDR1 is SNHLY, CDR2 FYNNEI. The CDR3 region has the DNA TGTGCCAGCAGGGATGGGACGGCAGATGAGCAGTTCTTC. It translates to CASRDGTADEQFF.

V and J are TRBV25-1 and TRBJ2-7, with D possibly matching TRBD1 (6 bases). The CDR3 covers 13 residues. V was clipped by 0 bases and J by 7 bases, with 10 bases between them. Germline CDR1 reads MGHDK; CDR2 reads SYGVNS. DNA for the CDR3: TGTGCCAGCAGTGAATACCACAGGGTGGAGCAGTACTTC. It is translated as CASSEYHRVEQYF.

V usage is TRBV5-1 and J usage is TRBJ2-7; D remains ambiguous. Germline CDR1 SGHRS, CDR2 YFSETQ. The germline V and J ends were trimmed by 4 bases and 4 bases, with 12 bases remaining between them. The CDR3 runs to 13 residues. As DNA, the CDR3 is TGCGCCAGCAGCCCCGGAGTAGGGTACGAGCAGTACTTC. Translating it yields CASSPGVGYEQYF.

This rearrangement joins TRBV6-5 to TRBJ1-5; D gene unclear. The germline CDR1 and CDR2 sequences are MNHEY and SVGAGI. V gave up 2 bases and J gave up 1 base, with 3 bases separating them. The CDR3 contains 13 residues. The CDR3 loop is CASSYNSNQPQHF. For the CDR3, the DNA is TGTGCCAGCAGTTACAACAGCAATCAGCCCCAGCATTTT.

The chain combines TRBV4-1 with TRBJ1-1; 7 positions agree with TRBD1. The CDR3 is 12 residues long. CDR1 and CDR2 (germline): MGHRA, YSYEKL. The V and J ends lost 1 base and 7 bases, in that order; junction bases with no gene match: 0. CDR3: CASSQGQGEAFF. The DNA for the CDR3 is TGCGCCAGCAGCCAAGGACAGGGTGAAGCTTTCTTT.